The entry that follows covers one T cell receptor beta chain sequence. Its antigen is undetermined. This CDR3 is built from 16 residues. The germline gives CDR1 SGHTA, CDR2 FQGNSA. Trimming took 4 bases from V and 4 from J; bases not matched to a gene: 12. These data originate in a study of T cell responses to AZD1222 COVID-19 vaccine. Study-level points and caveats: Among the donors, most were white British and more were female, and clonal diversity was possibly underestimated.

Clones were sequenced by immunoSEQ multiplex PCR, and TCRdb holds only the in-frame ones, with some missing. The sample has roughly 120,000 clones; just under 95% are singletons. V and J are TRBV7-2 and TRBJ2-7; 8 nucleotides line up with TRBD2. The input for sequencing was peripheral blood, taken on day 0 of AZD1222 vaccination. The clonotype comes from an adult in good health. CDR3 in amino acids: CASSSGLAPTKYEQYF. The CDR3 region has the DNA TGTGCCAGCAGCTCCGGACTAGCTCCCACAAAATACGAGCAGTACTTC.